The 23 T cell receptor beta chains in this list originate from one sample, sequenced in a study of cytomegalovirus exposure and HLA in healthy donors. This PCR relied on a set of 60 Vbeta primers and 13 Jbeta primers. The protocol was immunoSEQ multiplex PCR, while the TCRdb copy is restricted to in-frame clones and leaves out a portion. The table shows about 86,000 clones, with more than 65% occurring only once. Material: PBMCs. Every receptor here comes from a man between 60 and 75 years old in good health and CMV-seronegative.

V usage is TRBV9 and J usage is TRBJ2-1; TRBD2 agrees at 15 bases. The CDR3 covers 17 residues. Germline loops: CDR1 SGDLS, CDR2 YYNGEE. J gave up 7 bases and V 4 bases, and 9 bases lay outside the gene matches. CDR3 sequence: CASSPGLAGGIRNEQFF. As DNA, the CDR3 is TGTGCCAGCAGCCCAGGACTAGCGGGGGGGATTAGGAATGAGCAGTTCTTC.

This chain links TRBV6-1 with TRBJ2-5, with a tentative D call TRBD1 (7 bases). The J call is uncertain, as TRBJ2-7 better fits the DNA end. This CDR3 has 15 residues. Germline lookup yields CDR1 MNHNS and CDR2 SASEGT. The CDR3 is CASKWTGGKFGEQYF. In nucleotides, the CDR3 is TGTGCCAGCAAGTGGACAGGCGGGAAATTTGGCGAGCAGTACTTC.

The chain employs TRBV7-9 and TRBJ2-3, with D possibly being TRBD2 (6 bases). V was cut by 7 bases and J by 1 base, with 18 bases left in between. The CDR3 spans 16 residues. Germline CDR1 is SEHNR and CDR2 is FQNEAQ (reference sequence). The CDR3 sequence is CASTPGENRRTDTQYF. CDR3 nucleotide sequence: TGTGCCAGCACCCCGGGGGAGAATCGTCGCACAGATACGCAGTATTTT.

This clone was found a few times. The rearrangement uses TRBV5-1 and TRBJ1-3, with unresolved D. V was clipped by 4 bases and J by 4 bases, with 9 bases between them. The CDR3 spans 13 residues. CDR1 is SGHRS and CDR2 is YFSETQ in the germline V gene. This CDR3 is CASSPVQGNTIYF. The CDR3 DNA reads as TGCGCCAGCAGCCCCGTCCAGGGAAACACCATATATTTT. The full variable domain, with the rest looked up from reference TRBV5-1 and TRBJ1-3, is KAGVTQTPRYLIKTRGQQVTLSCSPISGHRSVSWYQQTPGQGLQFLFEYFSETQRNKGNFPGRFSGRQFSNSRSEMNVSTLELGDSALYLCASSPVQGNTIYFGEGSWLTVV.

A few counts support this clone. The chain recombines TRBV28 with TRBJ2-7; TRBD2 matches 9 bases. The germline V gene encodes CDR1 MDHEN and CDR2 SYDVKM. This CDR3 has 14 residues. With V trimmed by 6 bases and J by 6 bases, 9 bases remained unmatched. The CDR3 DNA is TGTGCCAGCAGGCGGCCGGGACTAGCCGTCGAGCAGTACTTC. Its translation: CASRRPGLAVEQYF.

The genes are TRBV19 and TRBJ1-5; 8 nucleotides align to TRBD1. The trim removed 4 bases at V and 2 bases at J, leaving 4 bases unmatched. Germline V gives CDR1 LNHDA, CDR2 SQIVND (reference sequence). The CDR3 totals 15 residues. CDR3 bases: TGTGCCAGTAGTACCACAGGGGGAGGCAATCAGCCCCAGCATTTT. It specifies CASSTTGGGNQPQHF. Full variable domain (missing parts from reference TRBV19 and TRBJ1-5): DGGITQSPKYLFRKEGQNVTLSCEQNLNHDAMYWYRQDPGQGLRLIYYSQIVNDFQKGDIAEGYSVSREKKESFPLTVTSAQKNPTAFYLCASSTTGGGNQPQHFGDGTRLSIL.

The V gene is TRBV7-2, the J gene TRBJ1-2; D remains ambiguous. CDR1 and CDR2 from the germline V gene are SGHTA and FQGNSA. V lost 1 base, J lost 8 bases, and 8 bases lay in between. The CDR3 loop spans 12 amino acids. CDR3 nucleotides: TGTGCCAGCAGCTTAGGGGCGGGCGGCTACACCTTC. Protein sequence: CASSLGAGGYTF.

The genes are TRBV9 and TRBJ2-3; D ambiguous. The CDR3 runs to 15 residues. With 0 bases removed from V and 2 bases from J, the gap between germline ends came to 10 bases. Germline-derived CDR1 and CDR2 are SGDLS and YYNGEE. The CDR3: CASSVGQWATDTQYF. The CDR3 bases are TGTGCCAGCAGCGTAGGGCAGTGGGCCACAGATACGCAGTATTTT.

On this clone itself: The same CDR3 is also encoded by other DNA sequences in this sample. This chain uses TRBV28 with TRBJ2-7, with unresolved D. The germline gives CDR1 MDHEN, CDR2 SYDVKM. The CDR3 loop spans 11 amino acids. V gave up 4 bases and J gave up 3 bases, with 4 bases separating them. The CDR3 region is CASSSYYEQYF. CDR3 nucleotides: TGTGCCAGCAGTTCCTACTACGAGCAGTACTTC.

The CDR3: CASSTGTTVSTDTQYF. In DNA form, the CDR3 reads TGTGCCAGCAGTACCGGGACTACCGTTAGCACAGATACGCAGTATTTT. This chain connects TRBV25-1 to TRBJ2-3; TRBD2 matches at 7 bases. The germline CDR1 and CDR2 sequences are MGHDK and SYGVNS. Trimming cost V 5 bases and J 0 bases; bases outside gene matches: 8. The length of the CDR3 is 16 residues. Based on the CDR3 plus reference TRBV25-1 and TRBJ2-3, the full variable domain is EADIYQTPRYLVIGTGKKITLECSQTMGHDKMYWYQQDPGMELHLIHYSYGVNSTEKGDLSSESTVSRIRTEHFPLTLESARPSHTSQYLCASSTGTTVSTDTQYFGPGTRLTVL.

This clone has only a few counts. The V call is TRBV9, the J call TRBJ2-2, with 7 nucleotides matching TRBD1. The ends lost 4 bases at V and 6 bases at J; junction bases unmatched: 0. Germline V gene lookup returns CDR1 SGDLS and CDR2 YYNGEE. The CDR3 is 12 amino acids. The CDR3 region is CASSQGAGELFF. The CDR3 DNA is TGTGCCAGCAGCCAGGGGGCCGGGGAGCTGTTTTTT.

This rearrangement joins TRBV27 to TRBJ1-5; D might be TRBD1 (5 bases). Trimming stripped 5 bases from V and 7 bases from J, with 15 bases between. Germline V gene data show CDR1 as MNHEY and CDR2 as SMNVEV (reference sequence). There are 14 residues in the CDR3. The CDR3 nucleotides are TGTGCCAGCAGTCCAGGGTCCGTTGAACAGCCCCAGCATTTT. Its protein is CASSPGSVEQPQHF.

The chain recombines TRBV5-4 with TRBJ2-7; a possible D gene is TRBD2 (6 bases). Germline assignment: CDR1 SGHNT and CDR2 YYREEE (reference sequence). V lost 2 bases and J lost 0, with 12 bases in between. CDR3 length equals 15 residues. CDR3 sequence reads: CASSFPAGDSYEQYF. In DNA form, the CDR3 reads TGTGCCAGCAGCTTCCCAGCGGGTGACTCCTACGAGCAGTACTTC.

The rearrangement uses TRBV4-3 and TRBJ1-2; D is unresolved. The CDR3 covers 16 residues. V was clipped by 4 bases and J by 2 bases, with 17 bases between them. Germline V gives CDR1 LGHNA, CDR2 YSLEER. CDR3 loop: CASSPRIGDTNYGYTF. The CDR3 bases are TGCGCCAGCAGCCCCCGAATAGGTGACACGAACTATGGCTACACCTTC.

In DNA form, the CDR3 reads TGCGCCAGCAGCCAAGATGGAGGGGCGACCCGGGTTTCACCCCTCCACTTT. Encoded protein: CASSQDGGATRVSPLHF. The chain links TRBV4-3 to TRBJ1-6, with D maybe TRBD1 (5 bases). Germline assignment: CDR1 LGHNA and CDR2 YSLEER. V shed 0 bases and J shed 9 bases, with 18 bases lying between them. The CDR3 contains 17 residues.

The chain recombines TRBV10-1 with TRBJ2-5; 8 bases align to TRBD2. From germline, CDR1 is WNHNN and CDR2 SYGVQD (reference sequence). V lost 9 bases to trimming and J lost 3 bases; unmatched junction nucleotides: 6. There are 13 residues in the CDR3. In DNA form, the CDR3 reads TGCGCCAGACGGGGGGGTAAAAAAGAGACCCAGTACTTC. It codes for CARRGGKKETQYF.

The chain joins TRBV6-1 to TRBJ2-7; TRBD1 matches at 8 bases. Germline V lookup: CDR1 MNHNS, CDR2 SASEGT. J gave up 2 bases and V 6 bases, and 6 bases lay outside the gene matches. The CDR3 has 14 amino acids. DNA of the CDR3: TGTGCCAGCAGGAAACAGGGGGGCCCCTACGAGCAGTACTTC. This gives the protein CASRKQGGPYEQYF.

The table lists this clone with a few counts. The gene calls are TRBV28 and TRBJ1-2; D gene uncertain. This CDR3 has 13 residues. The ends were cut back, 8 bases at V and 4 bases at J, with 14 bases in the middle. Germline CDR1 reads MDHEN; CDR2 reads SYDVKM. The CDR3 DNA is TGTGCCAGCGGAGGGTATTTGTTCTATGGCTACACCTTC. This sequence encodes CASGGYLFYGYTF.

The chain couples TRBV7-2 to TRBJ2-7, with 7 bases matching TRBD1. The germline V gene encodes CDR1 SGHTA and CDR2 FQGNSA. The V and J ends lost 5 bases and 5 bases, in that order; junction bases with no gene match: 9. The CDR3 loop spans 14 amino acids. CDR3 bases: TGTGCCAGCAGCAGAACAGGGGTTACCAACGAGCAGTACTTC. Amino acid sequence: CASSRTGVTNEQYF. The whole variable domain, remainder taken from reference TRBV7-2 and TRBJ2-7, is GAGVSQSPSNKVTEKGKDVELRCDPISGHTALYWYRQSLGQGLEFLIYFQGNSAPDKSGLPSDRFSAERTGGSVSTLTIQRTQQEDSAVYLCASSRTGVTNEQYFGPGTRLTVT.

The V gene is TRBV7-9, the J gene TRBJ2-4; the match to TRBD2 covers 13 bases. V was pared by 4 bases and J by 0 bases, with 9 bases of the junction left unmatched. Germline values: CDR1 SEHNR, CDR2 FQNEAQ (reference sequence). The CDR3 sequence is 19 residues long. CDR3 amino acids: CASSSPGLAGLVAKNIQYF. In nucleotides, the CDR3 is TGTGCCAGCAGCTCCCCGGGACTAGCGGGATTGGTAGCCAAAAACATTCAGTACTTC.

The chain links TRBV6-1 to TRBJ2-1, with 7 bases aligning to TRBD1. The V gene end was trimmed by 1 base and the J gene end by 3 bases; junction bases not matched to a gene: 3. This CDR3 is built from 15 residues. The germline V gene encodes CDR1 MNHNS and CDR2 SASEGT. The CDR3 is CASSEVGTDYNEQFF. As DNA, the CDR3 is TGTGCCAGCAGTGAAGTGGGGACAGACTACAATGAGCAGTTCTTC.

The chain has TRBV15 and TRBJ2-1; D is possibly TRBD2 (6 bases). V was trimmed by 5 bases and J by 8 bases, leaving 13 bases between them. The CDR3 totals 13 residues. The germline V gene encodes CDR1 LNHNV and CDR2 YYDKDF (reference sequence). The CDR3 spells CATSRGLRDEQFF. DNA for the CDR3: TGTGCCACCAGCCGGGGACTTAGGGATGAGCAGTTCTTC.

The chain employs TRBV7-9 and TRBJ2-6; D is undetermined. Germline assignment: CDR1 SEHNR and CDR2 FQNEAQ (reference sequence). This CDR3 contains 14 residues. V was cut by 3 bases and J by 0 bases, with 3 bases left in between. DNA for the CDR3: TGTGCCAGCAGCTTCAGCTCTGGGGCCAACGTCCTGACTTTC. Protein: CASSFSSGANVLTF.